This is a list of T cell receptor beta chains from one sample in a study of vaccination effects on CD4 cells after COVID-19. No cognate antigen is known for these TCRs. TCRdb's table, derived via immunoSEQ multiplex PCR, lists solely in-frame clones and lacks some. The sample lists tens of thousands of clones, roughly four fifths seen once, with over 1.2% in the top ten. This specimen was CD4+ T cells from PBMCs cultured with HCoV-NL63 spike peptides, taken after COVID-19 vaccination. These receptors all come from a human donor who received a COVID-19 vaccine. Some clones in this sample may be carry-over from other donors' samples. CDR3s include the opening cysteine and the closing phenylalanine or tryptophan. The D gene is left open where the match is weak. The size of a clone is reported for some rows only, either as once, few or many, or as a class for expanded clones.

d_call,v_call,clone_size,j_call,cdr3_aa,cdr3_nt
TRBD2,TRBV7-2,.,TRBJ2-3,CASSFQGLAGGNTDTQYF,TGTGCCAGCAGCTTTCAAGGACTAGCGGGGGGGAACACAGATACGCAGTATTTT
.,TRBV24-1,.,TRBJ1-1,CATSDSRTLNTEAFF,TGTGCCACCAGTGATTCCCGGACCCTGAACACTGAAGCTTTCTTT
.,TRBV18,.,TRBJ2-5,CASSSEETQYF,TGTGCCAGCTCATCGGAAGAGACCCAGTACTTC
.,TRBV9,.,TRBJ1-1,CASSSDTSEAFF,TGTGCCAGCAGCTCGGACACCTCTGAAGCTTTCTTT
.,TRBV5-1,.,TRBJ2-1,CASSPISSAIPYNEQFF,TGCGCCAGCAGCCCGATTTCTAGCGCGATTCCCTACAATGAGCAGTTCTTC
.,TRBV5-6,.,TRBJ1-4,CASGTGRSNEKLFF,TGTGCCAGCGGAACAGGGCGGAGTAATGAAAAACTGTTTTTT
TRBD1,TRBV6-5,.,TRBJ1-6,CASRGTGDSPLHF,TGTGCCAGCAGGGGCACAGGGGATTCACCCCTCCACTTT
.,TRBV19,.,TRBJ1-5,CASRPPPTQHSDNQPQHF,TGTGCCAGTAGGCCCCCCCCCACCCAACACAGCGACAATCAGCCCCAGCATTTT
TRBD2,TRBV5-8,.,TRBJ2-5,CASPDLPGLAPETQYF,TGTGCCAGCCCCGACCTTCCGGGACTAGCCCCAGAGACCCAGTACTTC
.,TRBV27,.,TRBJ1-2,CASRSSVGGYTF,TGTGCCAGCAGGAGTAGCGTTGGTGGCTACACCTTC
.,TRBV6-5,.,TRBJ1-1,CASKTGRRLIPEAFF,TGTGCCAGCAAGACCGGACGCCGTCTCATCCCTGAAGCTTTCTTT
.,TRBV9,.,TRBJ2-6,CASSVGGSGANVLTF,TGTGCCAGCAGCGTAGGGGGAAGTGGGGCCAACGTCCTGACTTTC
.,TRBV6-6,.,TRBJ1-6,CASSYRRDNSPLHF,TGTGCCAGCAGTTACCGACGGGATAATTCACCCCTCCACTTT
TRBD2,TRBV7-2,.,TRBJ2-3,CASSLRFGGDTDTQYF,TGTGCCAGCAGCCTAAGGTTCGGGGGGGACACAGATACGCAGTATTTT
TRBD2,TRBV7-9,.,TRBJ2-3,CASTRTSGGSDTQYF,TGTGCCAGCACCAGGACTAGCGGGGGGTCAGATACGCAGTATTTT
TRBD1,TRBV2,.,TRBJ1-4,CASSAQGTPGEKLFF,TGTGCCAGCAGTGCACAGGGGACCCCGGGGGAAAAACTGTTTTTT
.,TRBV10-1,few,TRBJ2-6,CASSAGFLGSGANVLTF,TGCGCCAGCAGTGCAGGGTTTTTGGGCTCTGGGGCCAACGTCCTGACTTTC
.,TRBV19,.,TRBJ1-1,CASRYTPSYLNTEAFF,TGTGCCAGTAGATACACTCCAAGCTACTTGAACACTGAAGCTTTCTTT
.,TRBV2,.,TRBJ1-5,CASSAWDGGASQHF,TGTGCCAGCAGTGCCTGGGACGGGGGTGCATCCCAGCATTTT
.,TRBV12-3/TRBV12-4,.,TRBJ1-1,CASSPTGYTEAFF,TGTGCCAGCAGCCCAACAGGGTACACTGAAGCTTTCTTT
TRBD1,TRBV6-1,.,TRBJ1-2,CASSEADRGNYGYTF,TGTGCCAGCAGTGAAGCGGACAGGGGGAACTATGGCTACACCTTC
TRBD1,TRBV2,.,TRBJ2-5,CASSVQGQETQYF,TGTGCCAGCAGTGTACAGGGGCAAGAGACCCAGTACTTC